These 18 T cell receptor beta chains originate from one sample sequenced in a study of T cell repertoires in cytomegalovirus infection. From the reads, TCRdb called clonotypes with MiXCR, one entry per CDR3 protein. The sample has approximately 390,000 distinct CDR3 sequences, roughly 36% seen once. These TCRs are of unknown antigen specificity. The starting material was cultured PBMCs, obtained from culture after CMV antigen stimulation. These receptors all come from a human donor in good health (CMV status not recorded). Some clones in this sample may be carry-over from other donors' samples.

This clonotype has a handful of counts. The chain carries TRBV7-6 and TRBJ2-2; 9 nucleotides match TRBD1. Germline V CDR1 and CDR2: SGHVS, FNYEAQ. V shed 5 bases, J shed 3 bases, and the junction held 10 bases outside the gene matches. The CDR3 extends over 17 amino acids. CDR3 protein: CASSPQQGARDTGELFF. In DNA, the CDR3 is TGTGCCAGCAGCCCACAACAGGGGGCGAGGGACACCGGGGAGCTGTTTTTT.

CDR3 nucleotides: TGCAGTGCTCGGGGCCAGCTCGGACAGGGGCTTCGCGGCTATGGCTACACCTTC. Translating it yields CSARGQLGQGLRGYGYTF. The chain recombines TRBV20-1 with TRBJ1-2; 9 positions match TRBD1. The length of the CDR3 is 18 residues. Per the germline V gene, CDR1 is DFQATT and CDR2 is SNEGSKA (reference sequence). The J segment lost 4 bases and the V segment lost 5 bases, leaving 20 bases of the junction unmatched.

V usage is TRBV6-1 and J usage is TRBJ2-3; 10 positions match TRBD2. This CDR3 is 14 amino acids long. CDR1 is MNHNS, CDR2 SASEGT, per germline. J was trimmed by 4 bases and V by 7 bases; bases with no gene match: 5. The CDR3 DNA reads TGTGCCAGCATAAGAGCGGGAGGGCCAGATACGCAGTATTTT. Amino acids: CASIRAGGPDTQYF.

The sample holds a few counts of this clonotype. J is TRBJ1-4 and V is TRBV2; 7 nucleotides agree with TRBD1. Germline assignment: CDR1 SNHLY and CDR2 FYNNEI. This CDR3 is 14 amino acids long. The junction had 10 bases not matched to a gene; V was cut back by 8 bases and J by 7 bases. The CDR3 here is CASEGGAGGEKLFF. Written as DNA, the CDR3 is TGTGCCAGCGAAGGGGGCGCGGGGGGTGAAAAACTGTTTTTT.

The DNA for the CDR3 is TGCGCCAGCAGCCTCGGTGGTGAAAAACTGTTTTTT. This encodes CASSLGGEKLFF. The J gene is TRBJ1-4, the V gene TRBV4-1; no reliable D call. The V end was cut by 4 bases, the J end by 7 bases, with 7 bases between. Germline V lookup: CDR1 MGHRA, CDR2 YSYEKL. CDR3 length: 12 residues.

J is TRBJ2-7 and V is TRBV6-1; 7 bases are a match to TRBD1. V was clipped by 8 bases and J by 1 base; unmatched bases: 8. The CDR3 contains 14 residues. Germline V CDR1 and CDR2: MNHNS, SASEGT. The CDR3: CASRTGRTSYEQYV. CDR3 bases: TGTGCCAGCCGGACAGGACGCACATCCTACGAGCAGTACGTC.

V usage is TRBV6-1 and J usage is TRBJ1-2, with D unresolved. CDR1 is MNHNS, CDR2 SASEGT, per germline. V was shortened by 9 bases and J by 7 bases, with 18 bases between the two germline ends. There are 13 residues in the CDR3. For the CDR3, the DNA is TGTGCCAGTTCGGCGGGCCCCCGAGGTGGCTACACCTTC. It is translated as CASSAGPRGGYTF.

With respect to this clonotype: Germline and junction disagree at one end, which may indicate a read error. V is TRBV19 and J is TRBJ1-5, with TRBD1 matching over 9 bases. The germline V gene has CDR1 LNHDA and CDR2 SQIVND (reference sequence). This CDR3 is built from 17 residues. CDR3 region: CANSIQTGGGRNQPQHF. CDR3 DNA sequence: TGTGCCAATAGTATCCAAACAGGGGGCGGCCGAAATCAGCCCCAGCATTTT.

This clonotype came up a few times. This rearrangement joins TRBV7-2 to TRBJ2-3; D not resolved. The CDR3 covers 15 residues. Germline V gene lookup returns CDR1 SGHTA and CDR2 FQGNSA. V lost 5 bases and J lost 2, with 14 bases in between. The CDR3 DNA sequence: TGTGCCAGCAGCCGTCCACGAGTAGCCACAGATACGCAGTATTTT. Translated: CASSRPRVATDTQYF.

Many counts were recorded for this clonotype. V is TRBV12-3 or TRBV12-4 and J is TRBJ1-5; unclear D gene. The CDR3 spans 13 residues. V was cut by 3 bases and J by 6 bases, with 9 bases left in between. The CDR3 sequence is CASSLNGGQPQHF. The CDR3 DNA is TGTGCCAGCAGTTTGAATGGAGGTCAGCCCCAGCATTTT.

This clonotype was picked up many times. This chain joins TRBV7-2 and TRBJ2-5, with 13 bases matching TRBD2. The CDR3 runs 15 residues. Germline V CDR1 and CDR2: SGHTA, FQGNSA. The ends lost 4 bases at V and 9 bases at J; junction bases unmatched: 8. The CDR3 is CASSSRTSGSSAQYF. The CDR3, as DNA: TGTGCCAGCAGCTCCCGGACTAGCGGGAGTTCTGCCCAGTACTTC.

This clonotype was counted between two and nine times. The rearrangement uses TRBV7-2 and TRBJ2-3, with D possibly being TRBD1 or TRBD2 (5 bases each). Germline V lookup: CDR1 SGHTA, CDR2 FQGNSA. The V gene lost 4 bases and the J gene lost 8 bases, with 10 bases spanning the gap. The CDR3 consists of 12 residues. DNA for the CDR3: TGTGCCAGCAGCTCTTGGGGGAGTACGCAGTATTTT. Translated, it gives CASSSWGSTQYF.

The rearrangement links TRBV12-3 or TRBV12-4 to TRBJ2-5; D is unresolved. Trimming took off 4 bases at V and 4 bases at J, with 7 bases between the two ends. The CDR3 runs 12 residues. The CDR3: CASSSLRETQYF. Here the CDR3 DNA reads TGTGCCAGCAGTTCCCTCAGAGAGACCCAGTACTTC.

The chain combines TRBV7-9 with TRBJ1-2, with D unclear. The CDR3 contains 12 residues. V lost 1 base and J 4 bases, leaving 4 bases between the germline ends. Germline CDR1 SEHNR, CDR2 FQNEAQ (reference sequence). The DNA for the CDR3 is TGTGCCAGCAGCTTAGACCCCTATGGCTACACCTTC. It is translated as CASSLDPYGYTF.

There are a few counts of this clonotype. This sequence joins TRBV27 and TRBJ2-1; D is ambiguous. The CDR3 has 18 amino acids. Germline V gene data show CDR1 as MNHEY and CDR2 as SMNVEV (reference sequence). V lost 2 bases and J 3 bases, leaving 20 bases between the germline ends. CDR3: CASSLGTTSVVIYNEQFF. CDR3 coding DNA: TGTGCCAGCAGTTTAGGTACGACTTCCGTCGTGATCTACAATGAGCAGTTCTTC.

This clonotype was counted many times. The V gene is TRBV7-2, the J gene TRBJ2-7, with 10 bases fitting TRBD1. CDR1 is SGHTA, CDR2 FQGNSA, per germline. Unmatched junction bases numbered 5, after V lost 5 bases and J lost 4 bases. CDR3 length equals 14 residues. CDR3 residues: CASSPWTGGYEQYF. The DNA for the CDR3 is TGTGCCAGCAGCCCCTGGACAGGGGGTTACGAGCAGTACTTC.

This clonotype was detected a few times. This chain connects TRBV7-8 to TRBJ1-5; D remains unclear. CDR1 SGHVS and CDR2 FQNEAQ come from the germline V gene. Trimming removed 5 bases at V and 3 bases at J, with 14 bases between. This CDR3 has 15 amino acids. The CDR3 DNA reads TGTGCCAGCAGCCTCGGGCCCTTGAACAATCAGCCCCAGCATTTT. Protein product: CASSLGPLNNQPQHF.

The rearrangement links TRBV6-6 to TRBJ2-7; 8 bases agree with TRBD1. V lost 5 bases and J lost 0; bases outside the gene matches: 6. The germline V gene encodes CDR1 MNHNY and CDR2 SVGAGI (reference sequence). The CDR3 totals 15 residues. CDR3 amino acids: CASSPGQGSSYEQYF. The CDR3, as DNA: TGTGCCAGCAGTCCCGGACAGGGAAGCTCCTACGAGCAGTACTTC.